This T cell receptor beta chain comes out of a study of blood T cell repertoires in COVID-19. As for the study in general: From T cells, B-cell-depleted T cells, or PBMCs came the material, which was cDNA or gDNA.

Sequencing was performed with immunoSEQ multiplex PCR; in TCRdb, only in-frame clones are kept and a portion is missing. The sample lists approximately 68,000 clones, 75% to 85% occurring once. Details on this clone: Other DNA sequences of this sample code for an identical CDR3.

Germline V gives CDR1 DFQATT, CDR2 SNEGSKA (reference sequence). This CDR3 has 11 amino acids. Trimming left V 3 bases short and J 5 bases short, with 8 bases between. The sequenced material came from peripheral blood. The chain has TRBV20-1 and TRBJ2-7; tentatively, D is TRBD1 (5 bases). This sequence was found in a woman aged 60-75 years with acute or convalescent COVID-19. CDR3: CSARSGHEQYF. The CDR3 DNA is TGCAGTGCTAGGTCAGGGCACGAGCAGTACTTC.